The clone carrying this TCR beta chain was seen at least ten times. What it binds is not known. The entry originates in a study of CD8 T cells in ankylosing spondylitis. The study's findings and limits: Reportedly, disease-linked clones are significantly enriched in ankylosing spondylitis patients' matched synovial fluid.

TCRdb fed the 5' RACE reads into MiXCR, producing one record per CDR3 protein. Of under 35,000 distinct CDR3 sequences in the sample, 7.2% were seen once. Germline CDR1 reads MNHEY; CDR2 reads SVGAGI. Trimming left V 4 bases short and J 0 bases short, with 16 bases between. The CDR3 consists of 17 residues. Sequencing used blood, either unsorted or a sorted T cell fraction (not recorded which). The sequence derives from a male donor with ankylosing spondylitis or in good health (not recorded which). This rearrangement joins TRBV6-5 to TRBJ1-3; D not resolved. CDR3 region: CASSSQLFRTSGNTIYF. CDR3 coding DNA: TGTGCCAGCAGTTCCCAATTGTTCCGAACCTCTGGAAACACCATATATTTT.